This T cell receptor beta chain was observed in a study of shared clonotypes between healthy human individuals. As concerns this clone: Its antigen is still unknown.

Findings and limits, study-wide: Naive subsets typically showed greater estimated richness than memory subsets.

V was clipped by 0 bases and J by 5 bases, with 15 bases between them. The CDR3 is made up of 16 amino acids. Germline V gene lookup returns CDR1 SGDLS and CDR2 YYNGEE. There were only Caucasian adults among the donors, and all lived in Nashville, Tennessee. The assay was immunoSEQ multiplex PCR, and TCRdb's table has in-frame clones only and misses some. This sample yields about 1,500,000 clones, of which around 97% are seen a single time; roughly 1.1% belongs to the top ten. This sequence originates from a man under 40 in good health. The gene calls are TRBV9 and TRBJ2-1; D might be TRBD1 (5 bases). What was sequenced was naive CD4+ T cells sorted from blood. This sample's subset: CD45RA+ positively selected. In DNA form, the CDR3 reads TGTGCCAGCAGCGTAGCCCCAGGGCGCCTGAACAATGAGCAGTTCTTC. It specifies CASSVAPGRLNNEQFF.